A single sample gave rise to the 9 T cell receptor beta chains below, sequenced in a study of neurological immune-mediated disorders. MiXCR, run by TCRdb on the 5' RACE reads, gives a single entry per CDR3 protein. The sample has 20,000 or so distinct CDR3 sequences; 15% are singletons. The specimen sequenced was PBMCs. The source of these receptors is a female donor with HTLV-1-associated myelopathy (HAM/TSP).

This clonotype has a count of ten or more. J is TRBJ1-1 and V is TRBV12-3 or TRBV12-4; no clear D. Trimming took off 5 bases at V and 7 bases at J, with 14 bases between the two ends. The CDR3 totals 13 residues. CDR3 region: CASSVQDSYEAFF. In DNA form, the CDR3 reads TGTGCCAGCAGTGTCCAGGACTCCTATGAAGCTTTCTTT.

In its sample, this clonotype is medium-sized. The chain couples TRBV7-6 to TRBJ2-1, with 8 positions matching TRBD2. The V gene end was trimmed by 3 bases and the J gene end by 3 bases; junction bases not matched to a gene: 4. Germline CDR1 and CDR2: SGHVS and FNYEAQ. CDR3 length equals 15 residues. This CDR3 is CASSLNSGIYNEQFF. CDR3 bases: TGTGCCAGCAGCTTGAATAGCGGGATCTACAATGAGCAGTTCTTC.

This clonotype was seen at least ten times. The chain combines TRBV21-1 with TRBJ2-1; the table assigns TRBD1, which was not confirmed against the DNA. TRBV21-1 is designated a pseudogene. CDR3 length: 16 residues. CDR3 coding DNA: TGTGCCAGCAGTCCCCCAGGGGGGGGGGCGAGGAATGAGCAGTTCTTC. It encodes CASSPPGGGARNEQFF.

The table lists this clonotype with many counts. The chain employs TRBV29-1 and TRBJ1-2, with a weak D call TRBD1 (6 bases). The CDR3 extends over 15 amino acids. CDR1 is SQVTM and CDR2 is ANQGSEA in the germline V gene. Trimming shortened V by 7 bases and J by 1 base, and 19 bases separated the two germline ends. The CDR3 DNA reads TGCAGCGCTTCGTTGGTAGGGGGGGATAACTATGGCTACACCTTC. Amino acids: CSASLVGGDNYGYTF. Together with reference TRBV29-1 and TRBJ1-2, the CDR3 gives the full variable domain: SAVISQKPSRDICQRGTSLTIQCQVDSQVTMMFWYRQQPGQSLTLIATANQGSEATYESGFVIDKFPISRPNLTFSTLTVSNMSPEDSSIYLCSASLVGGDNYGYTFGSGTRLTVV.

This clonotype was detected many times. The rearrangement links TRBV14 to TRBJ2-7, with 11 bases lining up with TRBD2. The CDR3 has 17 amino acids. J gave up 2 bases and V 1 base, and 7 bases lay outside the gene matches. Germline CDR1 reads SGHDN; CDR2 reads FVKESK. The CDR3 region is CASSQVFTSGSPYEQYF. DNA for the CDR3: TGTGCCAGCAGCCAAGTGTTTACTAGCGGGAGTCCCTACGAGCAGTACTTC.

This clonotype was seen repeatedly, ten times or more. For the CDR3, the DNA is TGTGCCAGCAGCTCGAGTCCCGGGACAGGGGGCCGGCAAGAGACCCAGTACTTC. This sequence encodes CASSSSPGTGGRQETQYF. The chain has TRBV7-3 and TRBJ2-5, with TRBD1 matching 12 bases. J was trimmed by 2 bases and V by 4 bases; bases with no gene match: 11. The V gene's germline CDR1 is SGHTA and CDR2 FQGTGA. The CDR3 runs 18 residues.

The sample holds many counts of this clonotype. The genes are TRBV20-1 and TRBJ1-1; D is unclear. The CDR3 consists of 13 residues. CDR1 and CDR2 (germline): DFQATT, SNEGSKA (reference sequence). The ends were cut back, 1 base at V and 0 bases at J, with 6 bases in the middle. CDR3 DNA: TGCAGTGCTAGAGTGTCAGTGAACACTGAAGCTTTCTTT. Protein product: CSARVSVNTEAFF.

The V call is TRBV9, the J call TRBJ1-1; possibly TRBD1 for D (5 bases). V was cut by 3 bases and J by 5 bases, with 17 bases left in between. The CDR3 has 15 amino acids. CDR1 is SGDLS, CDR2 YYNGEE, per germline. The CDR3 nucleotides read TGTGCCAGCAGCGCGACTAAGGGATGGGGGACTGAAGCTTTCTTT. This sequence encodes CASSATKGWGTEAFF.

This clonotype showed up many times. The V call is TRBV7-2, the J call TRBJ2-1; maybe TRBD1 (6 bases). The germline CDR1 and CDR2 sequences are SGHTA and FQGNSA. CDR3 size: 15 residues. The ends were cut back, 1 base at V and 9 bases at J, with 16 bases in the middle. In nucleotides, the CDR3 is TGTGCCAGCAGCTTAGGGGTACAGGGATGGAGTGAGCAGTTCTTC. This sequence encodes CASSLGVQGWSEQFF.